The 23 T cell receptor beta chains reported below all come from one sample, sequenced in a study of liver allograft versus peripheral blood T cells. Overall study: Graft-liver T cell receptor repertoires were compared against recipient peripheral blood repertoires.

TCRdb itself ran the reads through MiXCR, one entry per CDR3 protein. The table shows 6,000 to 9,500 distinct CDR3 sequences, with approximately 15% occurring only once. The receptors were sampled from a human patient who had a liver transplant. Some T cells may have originated in the graft donor.

The table lists this clonotype with a few counts. Germline and junction disagree at one end, which may indicate a read error. The V gene is TRBV7-9, the J gene TRBJ1-5, with D unclear. CDR1 SEHNR and CDR2 FQNEAQ come from the germline V gene (reference sequence). This CDR3 is 13 amino acids long. CDR3 bases: TGTGCCAGAAGCTCGAGTGTATATCAGCCCCAGCATTTT. This gives the protein CARSSSVYQPQHF.

V is TRBV20-1 and J is TRBJ2-2; D remains ambiguous. V was cut by 6 bases and J by 1 base, with 12 bases left in between. The CDR3 is made up of 14 amino acids. Germline V CDR1 and CDR2: DFQATT, SNEGSKA (reference sequence). CDR3 sequence reads: CSAPDKWNTGELFF. Here the CDR3 DNA reads TGCAGTGCCCCCGATAAGTGGAACACCGGGGAGCTGTTTTTT.

This clonotype came up a few times. The chain uses TRBV28 and TRBJ1-2; D ambiguous. Germline CDR1 MDHEN, CDR2 SYDVKM. CDR3 length equals 12 residues. V was trimmed by 4 bases and J by 3 bases, leaving 6 bases between them. The chain's CDR3 is CASSSRYYGYTF. The DNA for the CDR3 is TGTGCCAGCAGTTCGCGATACTATGGCTACACCTTC.

By sample share, this clonotype is medium-sized. The rearrangement joins TRBV19 to TRBJ1-3; D is undetermined. CDR1 is LNHDA, CDR2 SQIVND, per germline (reference sequence). Trimming removed 6 bases at V and 0 bases at J, with 15 bases between. The CDR3 length is 16 residues. CDR3 amino acids: CASRLGPGISGNTIYF. The CDR3 region has the DNA TGTGCCAGTAGATTAGGACCCGGGATCTCTGGAAACACCATATATTTT.

This clonotype qualifies as medium-sized. This chain connects TRBV6-5 to TRBJ1-6, with 9 positions matching TRBD1. After removal of 7 bases from V and 7 bases from J, the junction contained 8 bases not matched to a gene. The germline V gene encodes CDR1 MNHEY and CDR2 SVGAGI. The CDR3 length is 15 residues. CDR3 coding DNA: TGTGCCAGCACCCAACAGGGGGCAACGAATTCACCCCTCCACTTT. This codes for CASTQQGATNSPLHF.

The table lists this clonotype with many counts. The chain has TRBV20-1 and TRBJ1-2, with D possibly matching TRBD1 (5 bases). Trimming took 2 bases from V and 0 from J, leaving 10 bases between them. Germline V gene data show CDR1 as DFQATT and CDR2 as SNEGSKA (reference sequence). This CDR3 has 14 amino acids. The chain's CDR3 is CSARNRQANYGYTF. DNA of the CDR3: TGCAGTGCTAGAAACAGGCAAGCTAACTATGGCTACACCTTC.

The chain joins TRBV7-9 to TRBJ1-4; D is undetermined. Germline lookup yields CDR1 SEHNR and CDR2 FQNEAQ (reference sequence). This CDR3 is built from 14 residues. Trimming removed 5 bases at V and 8 bases at J, with 15 bases between. The CDR3 sequence: CASSIVEGGEKLFF. In DNA form, the CDR3 reads TGTGCCAGCAGCATTGTGGAGGGAGGGGAAAAACTGTTTTTT.

The gene calls are TRBV11-3 and TRBJ1-5; a weak D match, TRBD1 (5 bases). V was shortened by 0 bases and J by 7 bases, with 13 bases between the two germline ends. Germline V gene sequence: CDR1 SGHNT, CDR2 YENEEA. The CDR3 consists of 15 residues. In DNA, the CDR3 is TGTGCCAGCAGCTTAGATCTAATGGGGGAGCAGCCCCAGCATTTT. This encodes CASSLDLMGEQPQHF.

This chain connects TRBV19 to TRBJ1-5; possibly TRBD1 for D (6 bases). Germline V lookup: CDR1 LNHDA, CDR2 SQIVND (reference sequence). The ends were cut back, 6 bases at V and 1 base at J, with 10 bases in the middle. The CDR3 extends over 14 amino acids. CDR3 protein: CASRDRLSNQPQHF. The CDR3 DNA is TGTGCCAGTAGGGACAGACTAAGCAATCAGCCCCAGCATTTT.

This clonotype counts as medium-sized (0.01 to 0.1%). The chain uses TRBV6-1 and TRBJ1-4, with D possibly TRBD1 on 6 matching bases. CDR3 length: 15 amino acids. The V end was cut by 3 bases, the J end by 0 bases, with 8 bases between. The germline CDR1 and CDR2 sequences are MNHNS and SASEGT. The CDR3 is CASSDRGSTNEKLFF. In DNA form, the CDR3 reads TGTGCCAGCAGTGACAGGGGCTCAACTAATGAAAAACTGTTTTTT.

In its sample, this clonotype ranks as medium-sized. The J gene is TRBJ2-1, the V gene TRBV14; 10 positions agree with TRBD2. This CDR3 is built from 15 residues. V was pared by 4 bases and J by 3 bases, with 3 bases of the junction left unmatched. Germline V gives CDR1 SGHDN, CDR2 FVKESK. CDR3 protein: CASSRSGGSYNEQFF. The DNA for the CDR3 is TGTGCCAGCAGCCGTAGCGGGGGGAGCTACAATGAGCAGTTCTTC.

This clonotype came up once. This chain uses TRBV29-1 with TRBJ2-3, with D perhaps matching TRBD1 (5 bases). The CDR3 contains 16 residues. Germline CDR1 is SQVTM and CDR2 is ANQGSEA. V lost 0 bases, J lost 4 bases, and 17 bases lay in between. The CDR3 bases are TGCAGCGTTGAAGATCAGGGATTAACCCTGCCAGATACGCAGTATTTT. This codes for CSVEDQGLTLPDTQYF.

Comments on this clonotype: A much larger clone differs by one base, so this may be a read error. This sequence joins TRBV6-5 and TRBJ1-5; D is possibly TRBD1 (6 bases). CDR3 size: 15 residues. The germline V gene encodes CDR1 MNHEY and CDR2 SVGAGI. V was clipped by 5 bases and J by 6 bases, with 17 bases between them. CDR3 sequence reads: CASSPSGGTSQPQHF. The CDR3 DNA reads as TGTGCCAGCAGTCCCTCGGGGGGGACAAGTCAGCCCCAGCATTTT.

By proportion, this clonotype is medium-sized. This chain uses TRBV12-3 or TRBV12-4 with TRBJ1-1; TRBD1 matches 7 bases. V shed 1 base, J shed 8 bases, and the junction held 1 base outside the gene matches. This CDR3 comprises 12 residues. The DNA for the CDR3 is TGTGCCAGCAGTTTAGTGGACAGGGAAGCTTTCTTT. This translates into CASSLVDREAFF.

This clonotype is deemed medium-sized. The genes are TRBV10-3 and TRBJ1-2; D is perhaps TRBD1 (6 bases). In germline, CDR1 is ENHRY, CDR2 SYGVKD. CDR3 length: 14 residues. Between the trimmed V and J ends, which lost 6 bases and 0 bases, there was a span of 11 bases. The CDR3 DNA sequence: TGTGCCATCAGAGAGGGGGGCTCTAACTATGGCTACACCTTC. Amino acid sequence: CAIREGGSNYGYTF.

The chain has TRBV3-1 and TRBJ1-5; D is uncertain. The CDR3 sequence is 13 residues long. V was cut by 2 bases and J by 5 bases, with 7 bases left in between. Germline CDR1 and CDR2: LGHDT and YNNKEL (reference sequence). The CDR3 nucleotides read TGTGCCAGCAGCCAACCCGGTTATCAGCCCCAGCATTTT. This translates into CASSQPGYQPQHF.

The chain recombines TRBV29-1 with TRBJ1-2, with D perhaps matching TRBD1 (5 bases). This CDR3 is 13 amino acids long. Deletions cut 3 bases from V and 2 bases from J, with 10 bases between. Germline values: CDR1 SQVTM, CDR2 ANQGSEA. CDR3 in amino acids: CSVDRSGNYGYTF. In DNA, the CDR3 is TGCAGCGTTGACAGGTCAGGGAACTATGGCTACACCTTC.

By proportion, this clonotype is medium-sized. V and J are TRBV7-2 and TRBJ1-1; D is undetermined. Per the germline V gene, CDR1 is SGHTA and CDR2 is FQGNSA. Trimming left V 4 bases short and J 3 bases short, with 9 bases between. The CDR3 runs 13 residues. The CDR3, as DNA: TGTGCCAGCAGCTCGGGCCTCGACACTGAAGCTTTCTTT. It specifies CASSSGLDTEAFF. Variable domain in full (rest from reference TRBV7-2 and TRBJ1-1): GAGVSQSPSNKVTEKGKDVELRCDPISGHTALYWYRQSLGQGLEFLIYFQGNSAPDKSGLPSDRFSAERTGGSVSTLTIQRTQQEDSAVYLCASSSGLDTEAFFGQGTRLTVV.

The V and J genes are TRBV12-3 or TRBV12-4 and TRBJ1-2; TRBD1 matches at 7 bases. The CDR3 is made up of 14 amino acids. J was trimmed by 8 bases and V by 2 bases; bases with no gene match: 8. CDR3 amino acids: CASSLNTGVVGYTF. The CDR3 region has the DNA TGTGCCAGCAGTTTAAATACAGGGGTGGTCGGCTACACCTTC.

By sample fraction, this clonotype is medium-sized. V and J are TRBV7-2 and TRBJ1-1; 9 nucleotides agree with TRBD1. V gave up 5 bases and J gave up 2 bases; unmatched junction bases: 3. The CDR3 runs to 14 residues. Germline CDR1 and CDR2: SGHTA and FQGNSA. For the CDR3, the DNA is TGTGCCAGCAGCACGGGACAGGGTAACACTGAAGCTTTCTTT. This gives the protein CASSTGQGNTEAFF.

By sample share, this clonotype is medium-sized (0.01 to 0.1%). The V and J genes are TRBV19 and TRBJ1-4; perhaps TRBD1 as D (5 bases). Germline V CDR1 and CDR2: LNHDA, SQIVND (reference sequence). The CDR3 has 15 residues. Trimming shortened V by 7 bases and J by 5 bases, and 17 bases separated the two germline ends. CDR3 nucleotides: TGTGCCAGTACTTTCAGAGGACAAGGGAATGAAAAACTGTTTTTT. Translated, it gives CASTFRGQGNEKLFF. Supplemented by reference TRBV19 and TRBJ1-4, the full variable domain reads DGGITQSPKYLFRKEGQNVTLSCEQNLNHDAMYWYRQDPGQGLRLIYYSQIVNDFQKGDIAEGYSVSREKKESFPLTVTSAQKNPTAFYLCASTFRGQGNEKLFFGSGTQLSVL.

By frequency in the sample, this clonotype is medium-sized (0.01 to 0.1%). The gene calls are TRBV6-5 and TRBJ1-2; the match to TRBD1 covers 8 bases. V was clipped by 0 bases and J by 2 bases; unmatched bases: 8. Germline CDR1 reads MNHEY; CDR2 reads SVGAGI. The CDR3 has 17 amino acids. This CDR3 is CASSYSAPGQGNYGYTF. In nucleotides, the CDR3 is TGTGCCAGCAGTTACTCGGCCCCTGGACAGGGAAACTATGGCTACACCTTC.

This clonotype occurred a few times. The V gene is TRBV20-1, the J gene TRBJ1-4; D is unresolved. V was cut by 7 bases and J by 7 bases, with 22 bases left in between. The CDR3 is 15 amino acids. Germline V gene data show CDR1 as DFQATT and CDR2 as SNEGSKA (reference sequence). The CDR3 nucleotides are TGCAGTGTTTGGGGAGGAGGGTTTTGGGGTGAAAAACTGTTTTTT. Translated, it gives CSVWGGGFWGEKLFF.